Sequencing of this T cell receptor (beta chain) was carried out in a study of blood T cell repertoires in COVID-19. Overall study: Sites in the United States, Italy and Spain provided acute and convalescent COVID-19 samples.

The data were produced by immunoSEQ multiplex PCR, yet TCRdb's version contains in-frame clones alone and is incomplete. Among 220,000 or so clones, about 88% were seen once, and the ten largest hold 10%. This CDR3 comprises 15 residues. The V segment lost 7 bases and the J segment 0 bases; nucleotides outside the gene matches: 8. Germline CDR1 and CDR2: SGHTA and FQGNSA. This chain links TRBV7-2 with TRBJ1-2; the match to TRBD1 covers 7 bases. Sequenced sample: peripheral blood. The TCR originated in a woman aged 45-65 years with COVID-19, enrolled during active disease. The CDR3 reads CASTEQGPTNYGYTF. In nucleotides, the CDR3 is TGTGCCAGCACTGAACAGGGGCCCACTAACTATGGCTACACCTTC.